The 6 T cell receptor beta chains presented below share a single source sample, sequenced in a study of CD8+ T cells in alopecia areata. Regarding treatment: oral pan-JAK inhibitor, 5-10 mg twice daily. RNA, once extracted, was reverse transcribed into cDNA for use as the sequencing template. Profiled with immunoSEQ multiplex PCR; TCRdb holds only in-frame clones, not every one. The sample has 90,000 to 120,000 clones; over 80% are singletons. Sequenced material: CD8+ T cells sorted from blood, taken at week 24, from a patient treated with tofacitinib. The origin of the receptors is a human donor with alopecia areata.

The CDR3 reads CASTGLAGGETGELFF. DNA for the CDR3: TGTGCCAGCACAGGACTAGCGGGGGGAGAAACCGGGGAGCTGTTTTTT. The chain employs TRBV11-2 and TRBJ2-2; 14 bases map to TRBD2. CDR3 size: 16 residues. With 7 bases clipped from V and 5 bases from J, the junction kept 6 bases outside the gene matches. Germline V gene lookup returns CDR1 SGHAT and CDR2 FQNNGV.

The V and J genes are TRBV7-8 and TRBJ2-5; D is uncertain. V gave up 1 base and J gave up 4 bases, with 7 bases separating them. The germline CDR1 and CDR2 sequences are SGHVS and FQNEAQ. This CDR3 comprises 13 residues. The CDR3 DNA sequence: TGTGCCAGCAGCTTAGGCGTGGCAGAGACCCAGTACTTC. It yields the protein CASSLGVAETQYF.

The rearrangement links TRBV7-9 to TRBJ2-5, with D possibly matching TRBD1 (6 bases). V dropped 5 bases and J dropped 2 bases, with 15 bases sitting between them. CDR3 length equals 15 residues. The germline V gene has CDR1 SEHNR and CDR2 FQNEAQ (reference sequence). CDR3 region: CASSARDTEQETQYF. Here the CDR3 DNA reads TGTGCCAGCAGCGCCCGGGACACAGAACAAGAGACCCAGTACTTC.

The V and J genes are TRBV19 and TRBJ2-7; D gene uncertain. V lost 4 bases to trimming and J lost 3 bases, with 13 bases between them. Germline V gene data show CDR1 as LNHDA and CDR2 as SQIVND (reference sequence). The CDR3 totals 14 residues. The DNA for the CDR3 is TGTGCCAGTAGTACATCGGGTCCTAACTACGAGCAGTACTTC. Amino acid sequence: CASSTSGPNYEQYF.

The rearrangement joins TRBV4-1 to TRBJ2-2, with 7 bases identical to TRBD1. Unmatched junction bases numbered 11, after V lost 4 bases and J lost 6 bases. Germline lookup yields CDR1 MGHRA and CDR2 YSYEKL. This CDR3 is built from 16 residues. The CDR3 DNA reads as TGCGCCAGCAGCCTCCGGGACAGCGCTTTTCCCGGGGAGCTGTTTTTT. It codes for CASSLRDSAFPGELFF.

This chain uses TRBV6-5 with TRBJ2-7, with D uncertain. CDR1 is MNHEY, CDR2 SVGAGI, per germline. Between the trimmed V and J ends, which lost 6 bases and 4 bases, there was a span of 7 bases. The CDR3 loop spans 11 amino acids. The CDR3 region has the DNA TGTGCCAGCAGACTCGGTTACGAGCAGTACTTC. Translation gives CASRLGYEQYF.